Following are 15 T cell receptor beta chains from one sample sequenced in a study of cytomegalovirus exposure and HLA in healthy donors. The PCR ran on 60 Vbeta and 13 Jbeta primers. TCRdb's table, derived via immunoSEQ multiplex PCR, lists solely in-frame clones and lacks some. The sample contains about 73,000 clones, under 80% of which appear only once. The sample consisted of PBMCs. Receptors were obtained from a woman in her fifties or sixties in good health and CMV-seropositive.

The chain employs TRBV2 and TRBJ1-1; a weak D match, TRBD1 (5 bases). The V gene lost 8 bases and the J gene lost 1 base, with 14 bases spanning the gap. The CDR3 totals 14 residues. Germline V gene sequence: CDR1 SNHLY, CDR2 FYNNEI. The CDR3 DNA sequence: TGTGCCAGCGATTTGGGGGAGGCGAACACTGAAGCTTTCTTT. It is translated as CASDLGEANTEAFF.

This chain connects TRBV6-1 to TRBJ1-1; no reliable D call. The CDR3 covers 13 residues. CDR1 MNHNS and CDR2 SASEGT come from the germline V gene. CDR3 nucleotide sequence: TGTGCGGGCCGTGGGTACATGAACACTGAAGCTTTCTTT. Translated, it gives CAGRGYMNTEAFF.

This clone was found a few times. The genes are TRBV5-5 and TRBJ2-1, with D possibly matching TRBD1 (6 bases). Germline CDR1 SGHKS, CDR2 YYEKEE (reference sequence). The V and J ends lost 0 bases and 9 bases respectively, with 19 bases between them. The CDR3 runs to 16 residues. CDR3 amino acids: CASSLDADRQVSEQFF. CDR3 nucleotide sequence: TGTGCCAGCAGCTTGGACGCCGATCGACAGGTTTCTGAGCAGTTCTTC.

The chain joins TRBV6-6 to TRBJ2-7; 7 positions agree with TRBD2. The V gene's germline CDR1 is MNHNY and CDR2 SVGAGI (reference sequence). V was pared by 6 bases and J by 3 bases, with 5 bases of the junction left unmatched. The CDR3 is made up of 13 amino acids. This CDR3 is CASRATSYYEQYV. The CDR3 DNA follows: TGTGCCAGCAGAGCGACTAGCTACTACGAGCAGTACGTC.

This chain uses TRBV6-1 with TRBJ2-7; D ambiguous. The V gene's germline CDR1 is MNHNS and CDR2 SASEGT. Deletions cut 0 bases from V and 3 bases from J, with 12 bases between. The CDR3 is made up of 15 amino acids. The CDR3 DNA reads TGTGCCAGCAGTGAAGCGCTTGGGCCCTTCTACGAGCAGTACGTC. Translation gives CASSEALGPFYEQYV.

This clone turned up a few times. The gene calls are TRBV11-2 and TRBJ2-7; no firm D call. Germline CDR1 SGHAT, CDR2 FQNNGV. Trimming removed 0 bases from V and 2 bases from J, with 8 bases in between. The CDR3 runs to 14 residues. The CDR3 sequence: CASSLESGPYEQYV. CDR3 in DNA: TGTGCCAGCAGCTTAGAATCAGGCCCCTACGAGCAGTACGTC.

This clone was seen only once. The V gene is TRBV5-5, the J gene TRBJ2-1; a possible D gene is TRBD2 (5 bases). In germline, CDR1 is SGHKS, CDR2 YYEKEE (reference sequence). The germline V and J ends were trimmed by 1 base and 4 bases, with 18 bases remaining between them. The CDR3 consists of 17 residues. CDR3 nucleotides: TGTGCCAGCAGCTTGTATCCAGCGGCTGAAGGATACAATGAGCAGTTCTTC. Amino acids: CASSLYPAAEGYNEQFF.

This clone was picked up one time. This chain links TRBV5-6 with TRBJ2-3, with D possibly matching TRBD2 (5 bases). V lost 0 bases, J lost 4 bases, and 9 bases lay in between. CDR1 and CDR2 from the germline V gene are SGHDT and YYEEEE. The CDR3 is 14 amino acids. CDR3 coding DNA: TGTGCCAGCAGCTTGGCCGGAGCGGCAGATACGCAGTATTTT. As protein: CASSLAGAADTQYF.

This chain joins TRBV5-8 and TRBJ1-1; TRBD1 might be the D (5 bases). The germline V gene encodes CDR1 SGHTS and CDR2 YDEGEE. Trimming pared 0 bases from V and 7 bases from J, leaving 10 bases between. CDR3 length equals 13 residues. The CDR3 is CASSLVGQGEAFF. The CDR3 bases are TGTGCCAGCAGCTTGGTAGGTCAGGGTGAAGCTTTCTTT.

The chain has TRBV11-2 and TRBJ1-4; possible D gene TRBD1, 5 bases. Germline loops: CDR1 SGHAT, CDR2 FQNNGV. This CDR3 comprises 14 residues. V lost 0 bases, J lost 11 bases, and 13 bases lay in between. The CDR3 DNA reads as TGTGCCAGCAGCTTAGATCAAAGGGGTCAGAAACTGTTTTTT. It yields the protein CASSLDQRGQKLFF.

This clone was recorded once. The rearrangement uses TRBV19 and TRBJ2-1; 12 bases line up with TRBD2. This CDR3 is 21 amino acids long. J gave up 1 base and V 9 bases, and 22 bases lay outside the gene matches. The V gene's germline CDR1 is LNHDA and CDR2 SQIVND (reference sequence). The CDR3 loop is CASAVGDATSGGIASYNEQFF. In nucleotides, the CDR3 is TGTGCCAGCGCGGTCGGAGACGCCACTAGCGGGGGGATAGCTTCCTACAATGAGCAGTTCTTC. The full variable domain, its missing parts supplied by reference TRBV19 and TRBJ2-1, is DGGITQSPKYLFRKEGQNVTLSCEQNLNHDAMYWYRQDPGQGLRLIYYSQIVNDFQKGDIAEGYSVSREKKESFPLTVTSAQKNPTAFYLCASAVGDATSGGIASYNEQFFGPGTRLTVL.

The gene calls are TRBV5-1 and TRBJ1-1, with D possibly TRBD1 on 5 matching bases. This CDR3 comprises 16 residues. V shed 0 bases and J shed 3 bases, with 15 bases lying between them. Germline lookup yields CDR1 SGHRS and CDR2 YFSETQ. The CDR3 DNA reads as TGCGCCAGCAGCTTGGCGGGGGGGGGTGAGTACACTGAAGCTTTCTTT. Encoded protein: CASSLAGGGEYTEAFF.

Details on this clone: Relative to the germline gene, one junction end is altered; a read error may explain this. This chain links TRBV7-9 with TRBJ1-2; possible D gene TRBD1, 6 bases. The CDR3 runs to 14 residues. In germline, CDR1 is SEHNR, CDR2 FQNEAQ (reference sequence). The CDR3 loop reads CSSSFSPEGDGYTF. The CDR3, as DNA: TGTTCCAGCAGCTTCTCCCCCGAGGGGGATGGCTACACCTTC. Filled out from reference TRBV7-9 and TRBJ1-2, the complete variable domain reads DTGVSQNPRHKITKRGQNVTFRCDPISEHNRLYWYRQTLGQGPEFLTYFQNEAQLEKSRLLSDRFSAERPKGSFSTLEIQRTEQGDSAMYLCSSSFSPEGDGYTFGSGTRLTVV.

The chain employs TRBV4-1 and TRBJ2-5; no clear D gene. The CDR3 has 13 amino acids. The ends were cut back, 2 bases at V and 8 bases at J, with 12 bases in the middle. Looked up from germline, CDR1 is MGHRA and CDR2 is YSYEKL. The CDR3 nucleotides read TGCGCCAGCAGCCAAAATCCGGAGTCAACCCAGTACTTC. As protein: CASSQNPESTQYF.

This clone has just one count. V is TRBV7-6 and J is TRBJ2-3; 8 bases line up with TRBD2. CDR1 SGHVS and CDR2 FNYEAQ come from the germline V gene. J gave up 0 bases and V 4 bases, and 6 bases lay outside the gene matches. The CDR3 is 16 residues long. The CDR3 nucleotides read TGTGCCAGCAGCTACTATAGCGGGGATAGCACAGATACGCAGTATTTT. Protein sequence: CASSYYSGDSTDTQYF.